This TCR beta chain was found in a study of shared clonotypes between healthy human individuals. Overall study results and limits: When naive CD4 clonotypes were compared across four donors, around 5% were shared.

A note on this clone: Its antigen is not identified. The same CDR3 also results from other DNA sequences found in this sample.

In the original processing: Junction-only sequences without quality scores were provided by ImmunoSEQ, so filtering was different. Here immunoSEQ multiplex PCR was the method, and the copy in TCRdb shows in-frame clones only, minus some. V and J calls and clone size come straight from that table; D and trimming were deduced from the DNA. This sample carries around 2,000,000 clones, 85% to 95% of them seen once, and the ten largest clones take 0.1% to 0.15%. CD45RA+ naive and CD45RA-negative memory subsets were separated from CD4+ cells. The CDR3 has 12 residues. Between the trimmed V and J ends, which lost 2 bases and 3 bases, there was a span of 5 bases. Germline values: CDR1 SGHRS, CDR2 YFSETQ.

The V call is TRBV5-1, the J call TRBJ1-2; D uncertain. This clonotype was obtained from a man between 18 and 29 years old in good health. The specimen sequenced was naive CD4+ T cells sorted from blood. This sample's subset: CD45RA+ positively selected. CDR3 sequence reads: CASSFSDYGYTF. As DNA, the CDR3 is TGCGCCAGCAGCTTTTCTGACTATGGCTACACCTTC. Using reference TRBV5-1 and TRBJ1-2 for the parts outside the CDR3, the full variable domain is KAGVTQTPRYLIKTRGQQVTLSCSPISGHRSVSWYQQTPGQGLQFLFEYFSETQRNKGNFPGRFSGRQFSNSRSEMNVSTLELGDSALYLCASSFSDYGYTFGSGTRLTVV.